This TCR beta chain was documented in a study of identical twins. TCRdb re-derived calls from the 5' RACE reads in MiXCR, one entry per CDR3 protein. The data show some 1,700,000 distinct CDR3 sequences, 32% seen once. Points on this clonotype: One end of the junction is discordant with germline, which a read error may explain.

This sequence was found in a newborn girl in good health. Sequencing was done on a sample of cord blood.

This chain's CDR3 is CANSFRQGEQYF. DNA for the CDR3: TGTGCCAACAGCTTTCGTCAGGGCGAGCAGTACTTC. The chain recombines TRBV7-8 with TRBJ2-7; D is perhaps TRBD1 (5 bases). The CDR3 totals 12 residues. Germline V gene sequence: CDR1 SGHVS, CDR2 FQNEAQ.